These T cell receptor beta chains were read from a single sample in a study of T cell changes during pregnancy in multiple sclerosis. Sequencing was performed with immunoSEQ multiplex PCR; in TCRdb, only in-frame clones are kept and a portion is missing. The sample lists about 100,000 clones; around 92% were seen once. The sample consisted of peripheral blood, taken in the second trimester of pregnancy. The receptors derive from a female donor with multiple sclerosis, enrolled in a pregnancy study. Each CDR3 is given with its conserved first and last residue. D genes are given only for firm matches. Clone size is shown for a subset of rows, as once, few, many or a class of expanded clone.

.	TRBJ2-7	TRBV10-1	.	TGCGCCAGAAAGGGAAGACTGGACAGAAGTCACGAGCAGTACTTC	CARKGRLDRSHEQYF
.	TRBJ2-3	TRBV7-8	.	TGTGCCAGCAGACCGAAGGGGAACACAGATACGCAGTATTTT	CASRPKGNTDTQYF
.	TRBJ1-2	TRBV5-1	.	TGCGCCAGCAGCACGGACAGCCATGGCTACACCTTC	CASSTDSHGYTF
.	TRBJ2-1	TRBV19	.	TGTGCCAGTAGTATGCAGGGTAGGAGTGAGCAGTTCTTC	CASSMQGRSEQFF
.	TRBJ2-5	TRBV14	.	TGTGCCAGCAGCCAAGATTTTCCGGGATTGGGAGAGACCCAGTACTTC	CASSQDFPGLGETQYF
.	TRBJ2-3	TRBV5-4	.	TGTGCCAGCAGCTTAGCAGGGCTCACAGATACGCAGTATTTT	CASSLAGLTDTQYF
TRBD2	TRBJ2-1	TRBV28	.	TGTGCTCTGACTAGCGGGAGCCCGAGCTCCTACAATGAGCAGTTCTTC	CALTSGSPSSYNEQFF
.	TRBJ1-1	TRBV19	.	TGTGCCAGTAGTATCGCCGGAGACACTGAAGCTTTCTTT	CASSIAGDTEAFF
TRBD2	TRBJ2-3	TRBV28	.	TGTGCCAGCAGTTTTGTAGCGGGAGTAGATACGCAGTATTTT	CASSFVAGVDTQYF
TRBD1	TRBJ1-1	TRBV19	.	TGTGCCAGTAGTATATCGGGGACAGCGAACACTGAAGCTTTCTTT	CASSISGTANTEAFF
TRBD2	TRBJ2-2	TRBV7-7	.	TGTGCTAGCAGCTCTCTAGCGGGATCGAACACCGGGGAGCTGTTTTTT	CASSSLAGSNTGELFF
TRBD1	TRBJ2-1	TRBV29-1	.	TGCAGCGTGGACAGGGGTCCAGAAAATGAGCAGTTCTTC	CSVDRGPENEQFF
TRBD2	TRBJ2-1	TRBV2	.	TGTGCCAGCCGGACTAGCGGGGGCAATGAGCAGTTCTTC	CASRTSGGNEQFF
TRBD2	TRBJ2-7	TRBV5-1	.	TGCGCCAGCAGCTTGTGGGCTAGCGGGAGTTACGAGCAGTACTTC	CASSLWASGSYEQYF
.	TRBJ2-7	TRBV7-2	.	TGTGCCAGCAGCCCTCGGTACGAGCAGTACTTC	CASSPRYEQYF
TRBD2	TRBJ2-3	TRBV6-5	.	TGTGCCAGCAGTCCGACTAGCGGGAGGGCAGATACGCAGTATTTT	CASSPTSGRADTQYF
.	TRBJ2-3	TRBV10-3	.	TGTGCCATCAGCTACCGGGACTTCACAGATACGCAGTATTTT	CAISYRDFTDTQYF
.	TRBJ2-7	TRBV19	.	TGTGCCAGCGCGGAGGCGGGTAGCTCCTACGAGCAGTACTTC	CASAEAGSSYEQYF
.	TRBJ2-7	TRBV4-2	.	TGTGCCAGCAGCCAAGAAGTCGGAGTAGCGCCCGTCTACGAGCAGTACTTC	CASSQEVGVAPVYEQYF
TRBD2	TRBJ2-7	TRBV29-1	.	TGCAGCGTTGAAGAACGTTCGGCGGGAGTCCCCCTGTACGAGCAGTACTTC	CSVEERSAGVPLYEQYF
.	TRBJ2-2	TRBV7-9	.	TGTGCCAGCAGCCACAACAGGGAATACACCGGGGAGCTGTTTTTT	CASSHNREYTGELFF
TRBD2	TRBJ2-5	TRBV12-5	.	TGTGCCCCCCTACTAGCGGGACAAGAGACCCAGTACTTC	CAPLLAGQETQYF
TRBD2	TRBJ2-3	TRBV4-1	.	TGCGCCAGCAGCCAAGGGGGTCTAGCGGGAGGGTCGGGAGCTGCAGATACGCAGTATTTT	CASSQGGLAGGSGAADTQYF
TRBD1	TRBJ2-1	TRBV5-5	.	TGTGCCAGCAGCTTGGTTGGACAGGGGTCCTTTCTCTCCTACAATGAGCAGTTCTTC	CASSLVGQGSFLSYNEQFF
.	TRBJ2-7	TRBV6-5	.	TGTGCCAGCAGTTACTACCTCGGGGTCGAGCAGTACTTC	CASSYYLGVEQYF
TRBD1	TRBJ2-1	TRBV19	.	TGTGCCAGTAAGGGACAGACTTCCTACAATGAGCAGTTCTTC	CASKGQTSYNEQFF
TRBD1	TRBJ1-2	TRBV5-1	.	TGCGCCAGCAAGACAAACCTAGTACAGGGGCCCCGGGGCTATGGCTACACCTTC	CASKTNLVQGPRGYGYTF
TRBD1	TRBJ2-1	TRBV7-8	few	TGTGCCAGCAGCTTAGGTGGACAGGGGTACAATGAGCAGTTCTTC	CASSLGGQGYNEQFF
TRBD1	TRBJ1-1	TRBV19	.	TGTGCCAGTAGTAAAGCAGGGGGGAACACTGAAGCTTTCTTT	CASSKAGGNTEAFF
.	TRBJ1-1	TRBV6-5	few	TGTGCCAGCAGTTACGCCCTAACAGGAGACACTGAAGCTTTCTTT	CASSYALTGDTEAFF
TRBD1	TRBJ2-7	TRBV7-9	.	TGTGCCAGCAGCTCACAGGGGCCCTCCTACGAGCAGTACTTC	CASSSQGPSYEQYF
TRBD1	TRBJ1-1	TRBV5-8	.	TGTGCCAGCACTCTTCGACAGGGGGGGTACACTGAAGCTTTCTTT	CASTLRQGGYTEAFF
TRBD2	TRBJ2-3	TRBV13	.	TGTGCCAGCAGCTCCAATGGTTTAGCGGGTAGAGATACGCAGTATTTT	CASSSNGLAGRDTQYF
TRBD1	TRBJ1-2	TRBV5-1	.	TGCGCCAGCAGTCAGGTTATGGGACAGGGTCGCGGCTACACCTTC	CASSQVMGQGRGYTF
.	TRBJ2-7	TRBV5-1	.	TGCGCCAGCAGCTTGGGTGCGGGGCTCTCCTACGAGCAGTACTTC	CASSLGAGLSYEQYF
.	TRBJ1-5	TRBV19	.	TGTGCCAGTCAACGGACAGCTAGCAATCAGCCCCAGCATTTT	CASQRTASNQPQHF
.	TRBJ1-5	TRBV19	once	TGTGCCAGTAGTATCTCAGGGTTGAGCCATCAGCCCCAGCATTTT	CASSISGLSHQPQHF
TRBD2	TRBJ2-3	TRBV2	.	TGTGCCAGCAGTGAAATGTGGGGGAGGGGCACAGATACGCAGTATTTT	CASSEMWGRGTDTQYF
.	TRBJ2-7	TRBV5-6	.	TGTGCCAGCAGCTCATACGGCAGGGCTAAAGACGAGCAGTACTTC	CASSSYGRAKDEQYF
TRBD1	TRBJ2-7	TRBV29-1	.	TGCAGCGTTGGAGGCGAGAAGGGACAGGGGTCCTTCGAGCAGTACTTC	CSVGGEKGQGSFEQYF
.	TRBJ2-7	TRBV2	.	TGTGCCAGCAGTGAAGCACGGGTCGGCAGGGGGGCGAAGATACCCTACGAGCAGTACTTC	CASSEARVGRGAKIPYEQYF
TRBD1	TRBJ2-7	TRBV7-9	few	TGTGCCAGCAGCTTAGTAGGGACAGGGGACTACGAGCAGTACTTC	CASSLVGTGDYEQYF
.	TRBJ2-2	TRBV7-9	.	TGTGCCAGCTCGGGGACTGCGGCCGGCACCGGGGAGCTGTTTTTT	CASSGTAAGTGELFF
TRBD1	TRBJ2-7	TRBV6-5	.	TGTGCCAGCAGTTACTCGCGGACAGGGGGCAACGAGCAGTACTTC	CASSYSRTGGNEQYF
.	TRBJ2-7	TRBV5-1	.	TGCGCCAGCAGCCCTCGGGGGGACACCTACGAGCAGTACTTC	CASSPRGDTYEQYF
TRBD2	TRBJ2-7	TRBV5-4	.	TGTGCCAGCAGCTTAGAACTAGCGGGAGAAGAAGACTTC	CASSLELAGEEDF
TRBD2	TRBJ2-5	TRBV5-4	.	TGTGCCAGCAGCGAGACTAGCGGGAGTCAGAAGACCCAGTACTTC	CASSETSGSQKTQYF
TRBD2	TRBJ2-1	TRBV9	.	TGTGCCAGCAGCGTAGTAGGGACTAGCGGGCAGAGGGCCAATGAGCAGTTCTTC	CASSVVGTSGQRANEQFF
.	TRBJ2-2	TRBV28	.	TGTGCCAGCAGTATGAACAGGGTTGCCGGGGAGCTGTTTTTT	CASSMNRVAGELFF